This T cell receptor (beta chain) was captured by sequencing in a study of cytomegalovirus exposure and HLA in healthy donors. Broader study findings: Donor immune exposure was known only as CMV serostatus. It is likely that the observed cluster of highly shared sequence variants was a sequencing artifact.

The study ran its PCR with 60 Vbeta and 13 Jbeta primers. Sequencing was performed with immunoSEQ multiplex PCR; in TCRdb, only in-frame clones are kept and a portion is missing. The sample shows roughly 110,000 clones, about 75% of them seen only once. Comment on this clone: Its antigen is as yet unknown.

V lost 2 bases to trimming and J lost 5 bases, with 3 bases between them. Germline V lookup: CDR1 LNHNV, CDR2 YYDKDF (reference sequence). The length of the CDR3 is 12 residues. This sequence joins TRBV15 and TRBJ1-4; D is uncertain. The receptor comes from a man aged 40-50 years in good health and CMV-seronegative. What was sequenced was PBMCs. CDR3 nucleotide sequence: TGTGCCACCAGCAGACCAAATGAAAAACTGTTTTTT. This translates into CATSRPNEKLFF. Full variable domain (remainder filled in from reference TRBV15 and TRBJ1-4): DAMVIQNPRYQVTQFGKPVTLSCSQTLNHNVMYWYQQKSSQAPKLLFHYYDKDFNNEADTPDNFQSRRPNTSFCFLDIRSPGLGDTAMYLCATSRPNEKLFFGSGTQLSVL.